This TCR beta chain was identified in a study of blood T cell repertoires in COVID-19. Produced via immunoSEQ multiplex PCR; TCRdb's table is partial and in-frame only. The data show about 190,000 clones, around four fifths seen once. From germline, CDR1 is MNHEY and CDR2 SVGEGT. The CDR3 loop spans 16 amino acids. V was cut by 4 bases and J by 1 base, with 14 bases left in between. The V call is TRBV6-2 or TRBV6-3, the J call TRBJ2-4, with D possibly TRBD2 on 5 matching bases. Sequenced material: peripheral blood. This TCR derives from a human donor in a cohort sampled during active COVID-19. The CDR3 protein is CASSSGVPMAKNIQYF. The CDR3 coding sequence is TGTGCCAGCAGTTCCGGGGTCCCAATGGCCAAAAACATTCAGTACTTC.